The clone carrying this T cell receptor (beta chain) has more than one count but fewer than ten. Trimming removed 0 bases from V and 5 bases from J, with 10 bases in between. This CDR3 has 14 residues. The V gene's germline CDR1 is MNHEY and CDR2 SVGEGT. The record originates from a study of T cells in Graves' hyperthyroidism and ophthalmopathy. Amplification of TCR beta CDR3 regions was performed using RNA transcripts as template. RT-PCR in the first round (using the HTBI primer set) targeted the TCR CDR3. TCRdb used MiXCR to reprocess the multiplex PCR reads, holding one entry per CDR3 protein. The sample lists hundreds of thousands of distinct CDR3 sequences, approximately 14% occurring once.

This rearrangement joins TRBV6-2 or TRBV6-3 to TRBJ2-5; D unresolved. The receptor was derived from a middle-aged woman with Graves' ophthalmopathy. Sequenced material: blood. The CDR3 DNA sequence: TGTGCCAGCAGTTACTCAGGGCGACGGGAGACCCAGTACTTC. Translation: CASSYSGRRETQYF.